This TCR beta chain was identified during a study of blood T cell repertoires in COVID-19. For the study at large: COVID-19 samples from acute and convalescent phases originated in the United States, Italy and Spain. From T cells, B-cell-depleted T cells, or PBMCs came the material, which was cDNA or gDNA.

Germline V gene lookup returns CDR1 MNHEY and CDR2 SMNVEV (reference sequence). The CDR3 extends over 14 amino acids. V lost 6 bases to trimming and J lost 8 bases, with 14 bases between them. Seattle participants joined during active infection and were tracked over time. In the authors' workflow: Amplification with reference gene primers provided the estimates of nucleated cell counts. The repertoire was sequenced with immunoSEQ multiplex PCR; TCRdb's copy has only in-frame clones and lacks some. V and J calls plus clone size are reproduced from that table; the DNA served to infer D and trimming. The sample lists under 400,000 clones; approximately 89% were seen once.

Specimen: peripheral blood. This receptor was taken from a woman aged 55-75 years with COVID-19, enrolled during active disease. The gene calls are TRBV27 and TRBJ1-6, with a weak D call TRBD1 (5 bases). The CDR3, as DNA: TGTGCCAGCAGGATACAGGAGGGGTATTCACCCCTCCACTTT. It translates to CASRIQEGYSPLHF.